This T cell receptor beta chain was obtained from a study of CD8 T cells in Susac syndrome. When the RNA was reverse transcribed, random hexamers were used with an input of roughly 0.5 to 1 ug. A multiplex approach, immunoSEQ multiplex PCR, amplified TCR beta CDR3 across 54 Vbeta and 13 Jbeta. TCRdb passed the immunoSEQ multiplex PCR reads through MiXCR, listing each CDR3 protein once. The repertoire has 350,000 to 550,000 distinct CDR3 sequences, approximately 85% of them found once; the top ten carry approximately 0.12%. Study-wide results and limits: By the study's own acknowledgment, its TCR sequencing and HLA analysis included relatively few individuals.

CDR1 is SGHTA and CDR2 is FQGNSA in the germline V gene. With 2 bases removed from V and 1 base from J, the gap between germline ends came to 10 bases. The CDR3 runs 15 residues. As concerns this clonotype: Its antigen is unidentified.

Control patients had untreated stable or active relapsing-remitting multiple sclerosis by revised McDonald criteria. Sequencing used CD8+ T cells from PBMCs. J is TRBJ2-3 and V is TRBV7-2, with TRBD2 as a possible D gene (5 bases). This clonotype was sampled from a human donor with multiple sclerosis. The CDR3 loop is CASSLRRSGTDTQYF. The DNA of the CDR3 is TGTGCCAGCAGCTTAAGGAGGTCGGGCACAGATACGCAGTATTTT.